The entry below gives a single TCR beta chain sequence along with its context. Its cognate antigen is unknown. PCR primers comprised 60 Vbeta and 13 Jbeta primers. Measured with immunoSEQ multiplex PCR; TCRdb has only the in-frame clones, and not every one. The sample has under 200,000 clones; approximately 81% are singletons. This record belongs to a study of cytomegalovirus exposure and HLA in healthy donors. Regarding the study as a whole: TCR beta sequences reportedly predicted most subjects' HLA-A and HLA-B alleles accurately.

Material for sequencing was PBMCs. The receptor comes from a female donor in good health and CMV-seronegative.

The CDR3 region is CASSSYRGEETQYF. The CDR3 nucleotides read TGTGCCAGCAGCTCGTACAGGGGTGAAGAGACCCAGTACTTC. The gene calls are TRBV5-6 and TRBJ2-5, with TRBD1 matching over 7 bases. With 3 bases clipped from V and 3 bases from J, the junction kept 5 bases outside the gene matches. CDR1 and CDR2 from the germline V gene are SGHDT and YYEEEE. The CDR3 length is 14 residues. The complete variable domain, with remaining parts taken from reference TRBV5-6 and TRBJ2-5, reads DAGVTQSPTHLIKTRGQQVTLRCSPKSGHDTVSWYQQALGQGPQFIFQYYEEEERQRGNFPDRFSGHQFPNYSSELNVNALLLGDSALYLCASSSYRGEETQYFGPGTRLLVL.